The entry below describes one TCR beta chain. The V and J ends lost 7 bases and 3 bases respectively, with 12 bases between them. CDR1 and CDR2 from the germline V gene are SNHLY and FYNNEI. CDR3 length: 13 residues. Specified time point: after dendritic cell vaccination, including at tumor progression/relapse. PBMC were collected before vaccination, two weeks after the third vaccination, and at progression. These data originate in a study of glioma-infiltrating T cells after dendritic cell vaccination. Whole-study context: Dendritic cell vaccine was injected intradermally three times, biweekly.

Produced via immunoSEQ multiplex PCR; TCRdb's table is partial and in-frame only. The data contain 75,000 to 95,000 clones, 75% to 90% of them singletons. The chain combines TRBV2 with TRBJ1-2, with D uncertain. This receptor was identified in a human donor with glioblastoma. Sequenced here: blood, sampled after dendritic cell vaccination. The CDR3 reads CASILPVDYGYTF. In DNA, the CDR3 is TGTGCCAGCATACTCCCGGTGGACTATGGCTACACCTTC. Based on the CDR3 plus reference TRBV2 and TRBJ1-2, the full variable domain is EPEVTQTPSHQVTQMGQEVILRCVPISNHLYFYWYRQILGQKVEFLVSFYNNEISEKSEIFDDQFSVERPDGSNFTLKIRSTKLEDSAMYFCASILPVDYGYTFGSGTRLTVV.